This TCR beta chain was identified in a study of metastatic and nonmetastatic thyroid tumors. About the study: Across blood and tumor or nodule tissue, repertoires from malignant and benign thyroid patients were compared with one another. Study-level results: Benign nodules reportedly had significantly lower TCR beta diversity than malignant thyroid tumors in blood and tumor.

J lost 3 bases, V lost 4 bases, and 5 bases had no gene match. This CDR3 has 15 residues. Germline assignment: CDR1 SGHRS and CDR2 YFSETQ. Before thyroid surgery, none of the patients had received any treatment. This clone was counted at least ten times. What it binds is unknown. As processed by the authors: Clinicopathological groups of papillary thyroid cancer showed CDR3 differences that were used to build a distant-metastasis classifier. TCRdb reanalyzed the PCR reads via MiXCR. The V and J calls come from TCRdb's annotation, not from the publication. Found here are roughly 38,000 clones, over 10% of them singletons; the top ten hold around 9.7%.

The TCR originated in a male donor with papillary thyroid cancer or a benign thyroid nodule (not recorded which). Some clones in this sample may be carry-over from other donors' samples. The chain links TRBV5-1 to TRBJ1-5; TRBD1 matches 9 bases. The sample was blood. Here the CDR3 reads CASSPGTGTNQPQHF. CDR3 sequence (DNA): TGCGCCAGCAGCCCCGGGACAGGGACCAATCAGCCCCAGCATTTT.